The clone carrying this T cell receptor beta chain was counted between two and nine times. Its antigen is unidentified. The sample belongs to a study of blood T cells in healthy people across ages. Germline V gene data show CDR1 as SGDLS and CDR2 as YYNGEE. The trim removed 4 bases at V and 3 bases at J, leaving 4 bases unmatched. The CDR3 consists of 13 residues. In terms of origin and age, donors were healthy Caucasian individuals from Russia aged about 6 to 90. Each of the donors had 8 to 10 milliliters of peripheral blood drawn into EDTA-treated Vacutainer tubes. It was with a sample-barcoded 5' primer and a J-beta primer mix that a second PCR of about 6 to 12 cycles was run. Every single cDNA molecule received a tag from a template-switch adaptor with 12 random nucleotides. TCRdb ran MiXCR on the 5' RACE reads and lists one entry per CDR3 protein. The table records 1,300,000 or so distinct CDR3 sequences, approximately 59% of them present only once.

Study-wide results and caveats: It was not known whether donors were CMV positive (a possible confounder of expanded clonotype changes).

The receptor was isolated from a man aged 18 to 29 in good health. The chain has TRBV9 and TRBJ2-7, with 7 bases that match TRBD2. Sequenced input: blood. CDR3 loop: CASSSAGDYEQYF. The CDR3 region has the DNA TGTGCCAGCAGCTCCGCGGGAGACTACGAGCAGTACTTC.